A single sample is the source of the 20 T cell receptor beta chains below, sequenced in a study of T cell responses to AZD1222 COVID-19 vaccine. Assay: immunoSEQ multiplex PCR; the TCRdb copy retains only in-frame clones and omits some. The sample consists of about 130,000 clones, around 90% of them appearing once. The material sequenced was peripheral blood, taken on day 0 of AZD1222 vaccination. The receptors derive from an adult in good health.

The genes are TRBV6-5 and TRBJ1-6; TRBD1 matches 10 bases. V lost 6 bases and J lost 15; bases outside the gene matches: 14. The CDR3 loop spans 15 amino acids. CDR1 MNHEY and CDR2 SVGAGI come from the germline V gene. CDR3 loop: CASRPPGQGKTRLHF. CDR3 sequence (DNA): TGTGCCAGCAGGCCACCGGGACAGGGGAAAACCCGCCTCCACTTT.

This clone appeared a few times. The rearrangement links TRBV12-5 to TRBJ2-7; possible D gene TRBD1, 5 bases. Trimming took off 1 base at V and 6 bases at J, with 10 bases between the two ends. This CDR3 is built from 13 residues. The germline gives CDR1 LGHNT, CDR2 FRNRAP. The CDR3 loop reads CASGLEQGSEQYF. As DNA, the CDR3 is TGTGCTAGTGGTTTGGAGCAGGGTTCCGAGCAGTACTTC. The full variable domain, its missing parts supplied by reference TRBV12-5 and TRBJ2-7, is DARVTQTPRHKVTEMGQEVTMRCQPILGHNTVFWYRQTMMQGLELLAYFRNRAPLDDSGMPKDRFSAEMPDATLATLKIQPSEPRDSAVYFCASGLEQGSEQYFGPGTRLTVT.

This chain uses TRBV24-1 with TRBJ2-4, with a possible D match to TRBD2 (5 bases). Trimming pared 3 bases from V and 0 bases from J, leaving 14 bases between. From germline, CDR1 is KGHDR and CDR2 SFDVKD. The CDR3 has 17 residues. DNA of the CDR3: TGTGCCACCAGTGATATTGGGATCCGGGGAGCCAAAAACATTCAGTACTTC. Its translation: CATSDIGIRGAKNIQYF.

The chain combines TRBV15 with TRBJ2-3; D uncertain. The germline CDR1 and CDR2 sequences are LNHNV and YYDKDF (reference sequence). Trimming shortened V by 3 bases and J by 11 bases, and 12 bases separated the two germline ends. CDR3 length: 12 amino acids. CDR3 bases: TGTGCCACCAGCAGCCTCCTCCCGGGGCAGTATTTT. It is translated as CATSSLLPGQYF.

The rearrangement uses TRBV7-6 and TRBJ2-5; possibly TRBD2 for D (5 bases). Germline V gene data show CDR1 as SGHVS and CDR2 as FNYEAQ. Deletions cut 4 bases from V and 1 base from J, with 22 bases between. The length of the CDR3 is 18 residues. The CDR3 DNA reads TGTGCCAGCAGCTCCCTAACTGCGGGCCGCCCTGGCCAAGAGACCCAGTACTTC. Residues: CASSSLTAGRPGQETQYF.

The chain joins TRBV7-2 to TRBJ1-2; possibly TRBD1 for D (6 bases). The CDR3 loop spans 15 amino acids. Germline V gives CDR1 SGHTA, CDR2 FQGNSA. V dropped 1 base and J dropped 4 bases, with 13 bases sitting between them. The CDR3 loop is CASSLDIGGLYGYTF. CDR3 coding DNA: TGTGCCAGCAGCTTAGACATAGGGGGGCTCTATGGCTACACCTTC.

V is TRBV27 and J is TRBJ1-5; D gene ambiguous. Germline lookup yields CDR1 MNHEY and CDR2 SMNVEV (reference sequence). V lost 5 bases and J 7 bases, leaving 15 bases between the germline ends. CDR3 length: 14 amino acids. CDR3 in amino acids: CASSLYAPSQPQHF. CDR3 bases: TGTGCCAGCAGTCTATATGCCCCGAGCCAGCCCCAGCATTTT.

The CDR3 sequence is CASSEELIMNTEAFF. The CDR3 DNA sequence: TGTGCCAGCAGTGAAGAACTTATCATGAACACTGAAGCTTTCTTT. The chain has TRBV2 and TRBJ1-1; D unresolved. Trimming took 1 base from V and 0 from J, leaving 9 bases between them. Germline V gene lookup returns CDR1 SNHLY and CDR2 FYNNEI. The CDR3 contains 15 residues.

This clone was recorded once. The V and J genes are TRBV5-1 and TRBJ2-7; 7 bases line up with TRBD1. Germline CDR1 and CDR2: SGHRS and YFSETQ. The CDR3 is 14 amino acids. Trimming at V came to 2 bases and at J to 3 bases, leaving 5 bases not matched to a gene. The CDR3 region is CASSFRDRDYEQYF. In DNA, the CDR3 is TGCGCCAGCAGCTTCCGGGACAGAGACTACGAGCAGTACTTC.

This rearrangement joins TRBV4-3 to TRBJ2-1; 10 bases align to TRBD2. Per germline, CDR1 LGHNA and CDR2 YSLEER. Unmatched junction bases numbered 6, after V lost 0 bases and J lost 4 bases. CDR3 length: 17 amino acids. The CDR3 DNA reads as TGCGCCAGCAGCCAAGATGGGGAACTAGCGGGATACAATGAGCAGTTCTTC. This encodes CASSQDGELAGYNEQFF.

The chain has TRBV9 and TRBJ2-1; 10 nucleotides align to TRBD2. This CDR3 is 18 amino acids long. V trimming: 4 bases; J trimming: 9 bases; junction bases outside the gene matches: 19. Germline values: CDR1 SGDLS, CDR2 YYNGEE. The CDR3: CASSPHPASGSGLSEQFF. The CDR3 region has the DNA TGTGCCAGCAGCCCCCACCCCGCTAGCGGGAGCGGATTGAGTGAGCAGTTCTTC.

The rearrangement links TRBV7-2 to TRBJ2-1; 11 bases are a match to TRBD2. Germline CDR1 and CDR2: SGHTA and FQGNSA. V lost 4 bases, J lost 3 bases, and 2 bases stayed unmatched. The length of the CDR3 is 15 residues. The CDR3 nucleotides are TGTGCCAGCAGCTGGGGACTAGCGGACTACAATGAGCAGTTCTTC. This encodes CASSWGLADYNEQFF.

The chain combines TRBV7-9 with TRBJ2-7; 8 positions match TRBD1. This CDR3 contains 16 residues. Germline V CDR1 and CDR2: SEHNR, FQNEAQ (reference sequence). With V trimmed by 8 bases and J by 4 bases, 16 bases remained unmatched. For the CDR3, the DNA is TGTGCCAGCTATAAATGGCCAGGGGGCGATCTATACGAGCAGTACTTC. Translating it yields CASYKWPGGDLYEQYF. The whole variable domain, remainder taken from reference TRBV7-9 and TRBJ2-7, is DTGVSQNPRHKITKRGQNVTFRCDPISEHNRLYWYRQTLGQGPEFLTYFQNEAQLEKSRLLSDRFSAERPKGSFSTLEIQRTEQGDSAMYLCASYKWPGGDLYEQYFGPGTRLTVT.

In its sample, this clone was seen once. V is TRBV4-1 and J is TRBJ2-1; D not resolved. From germline, CDR1 is MGHRA and CDR2 YSYEKL. The CDR3 totals 15 residues. Trimming removed 4 bases at V and 4 bases at J, with 14 bases between. CDR3 nucleotides: TGCGCCAGCAGCCGCCTAGTGGGCCAATACAATGAGCAGTTCTTC. This translates into CASSRLVGQYNEQFF.

This chain joins TRBV19 and TRBJ1-1, with D possibly TRBD1 on 5 matching bases. CDR3 size: 13 residues. With 5 bases removed from V and 5 bases from J, the gap between germline ends came to 12 bases. Germline CDR1 and CDR2: LNHDA and SQIVND (reference sequence). The CDR3 DNA is TGTGCCAGTAGTTTGGCAGGGCAAACTGAAGCTTTCTTT. This gives the protein CASSLAGQTEAFF.

The CDR3 DNA is TGTGCCAGCAGTTTATTTGATTTGACAGGGGTATTGAGCGAGCAGTACTTC. This encodes CASSLFDLTGVLSEQYF. V gene TRBV28 combines with J gene TRBJ2-7; TRBD1 matches at 8 bases. The CDR3 has 17 residues. Germline lookup yields CDR1 MDHEN and CDR2 SYDVKM. The V gene end was trimmed by 1 base and the J gene end by 6 bases; junction bases not matched to a gene: 14. The entire variable domain, with the rest obtained from reference TRBV28 and TRBJ2-7, is as follows: DVKVTQSSRYLVKRTGEKVFLECVQDMDHENMFWYRQDPGLGLRLIYFSYDVKMKEKGDIPEGYSVSREKKERFSLILESASTNQTSMYLCASSLFDLTGVLSEQYFGPGTRLTVT.

The table lists this clone with a few counts. The chain recombines TRBV9 with TRBJ2-1, with 10 bases fitting TRBD2. Looked up from germline, CDR1 is SGDLS and CDR2 is YYNGEE. The V segment lost 6 bases and the J segment 4 bases; nucleotides outside the gene matches: 4. The CDR3 covers 14 residues. In nucleotides, the CDR3 is TGTGCCAGCAACAGCGGGAGGGGGTACAATGAGCAGTTCTTC. Translating gives CASNSGRGYNEQFF. The full variable domain, its missing parts supplied by reference TRBV9 and TRBJ2-1, is DSGVTQTPKHLITATGQRVTLRCSPRSGDLSVYWYQQSLDQGLQFLIQYYNGEERAKGNILERFSAQQFPDLHSELNLSSLELGDSALYFCASNSGRGYNEQFFGPGTRLTVL.

The rearrangement links TRBV2 to TRBJ1-1; possible D gene TRBD1, 6 bases. The CDR3 extends over 15 amino acids. The V gene lost 4 bases and the J gene lost 3 bases, with 15 bases spanning the gap. Germline values: CDR1 SNHLY, CDR2 FYNNEI. In nucleotides, the CDR3 is TGTGCCAGCAGTGCCAGGGGCCACCTTTACACTGAAGCTTTCTTT. Translating gives CASSARGHLYTEAFF.

This sequence joins TRBV7-9 and TRBJ1-2; D remains unclear. The V end lost 6 bases, the J end lost 4 bases, and 30 bases lay between the germline ends. The CDR3 spans 19 residues. Looked up from germline, CDR1 is SEHNR and CDR2 is FQNEAQ (reference sequence). The CDR3 loop reads CASRGPLFSKTTVSYGYTF. The CDR3, as DNA: TGTGCCAGCAGGGGTCCCCTCTTCTCTAAGACTACCGTGTCCTATGGCTACACCTTC. Supplemented by reference TRBV7-9 and TRBJ1-2, the full variable domain reads DTGVSQNPRHKITKRGQNVTFRCDPISEHNRLYWYRQTLGQGPEFLTYFQNEAQLEKSRLLSDRFSAERPKGSFSTLEIQRTEQGDSAMYLCASRGPLFSKTTVSYGYTFGSGTRLTVV.

This clone was seen just once. This chain uses TRBV4-1 with TRBJ1-2; D not certain. Per the germline V gene, CDR1 is MGHRA and CDR2 is YSYEKL. The length of the CDR3 is 15 residues. The V gene lost 1 base and the J gene lost 4 bases, with 13 bases spanning the gap. Here the CDR3 reads CASSQGGPRGYGYTF. DNA of the CDR3: TGCGCCAGCAGCCAAGGGGGTCCCCGAGGCTATGGCTACACCTTC.